Each of the 9 T cell receptor beta chains below was sequenced from the same sample in a study of shared clonotypes between healthy human individuals. The assay was immunoSEQ multiplex PCR, and TCRdb's table has in-frame clones only and misses some. This sample carries over a million clones, about 98% of them seen once, and the ten largest clones take roughly 0.42%. The sequenced sample was naive CD4+ T cells sorted from blood. Subset indicated: CD45RA+ positively selected. The source of these receptors is a man aged 25-45 years in good health.

This chain links TRBV28 with TRBJ1-4; weak D call: TRBD1 (5 bases). The CDR3 contains 12 residues. The V and J ends lost 7 bases and 7 bases respectively, with 10 bases between them. Looked up from germline, CDR1 is MDHEN and CDR2 is SYDVKM. Here the CDR3 reads CASTLRGEKLFF. The CDR3 coding sequence is TGTGCCAGCACTCTAAGGGGTGAAAAACTGTTTTTT.

This clone was counted between two and nine times. The CDR3 DNA reads TGTGCCAGCAAGGGCAGGGAGAAGACCCAGTACTTC. It specifies CASKGREKTQYF. The chain employs TRBV6-6 and TRBJ2-5; D could derive from TRBD1 or TRBD2 (5 bases each). Germline V gene data show CDR1 as MNHNY and CDR2 as SVGAGI (reference sequence). Trimming stripped 7 bases from V and 6 bases from J, with 12 bases between. The CDR3 extends over 12 amino acids.

The chain links TRBV2 to TRBJ2-7; 9 nucleotides align to TRBD1. The CDR3 sequence is 14 residues long. Germline CDR1 SNHLY, CDR2 FYNNEI. V shed 7 bases, J shed 2 bases, and the junction held 6 bases outside the gene matches. The DNA of the CDR3 is TGTGCCAGCATTCCGAGACAGGGGGCCTACGAGCAGTACTTC. Residues: CASIPRQGAYEQYF. Full variable domain (missing parts from reference TRBV2 and TRBJ2-7): EPEVTQTPSHQVTQMGQEVILRCVPISNHLYFYWYRQILGQKVEFLVSFYNNEISEKSEIFDDQFSVERPDGSNFTLKIRSTKLEDSAMYFCASIPRQGAYEQYFGPGTRLTVT.

The V and J genes are TRBV10-3 and TRBJ2-7, with D possibly being TRBD2 (6 bases). With 6 bases removed from V and 3 bases from J, the gap between germline ends came to 21 bases. Germline CDR1 ENHRY, CDR2 SYGVKD. The CDR3 is 16 amino acids. The CDR3 loop is CAISLSTSLEGYEQYF. CDR3 DNA sequence: TGTGCCATCAGCCTGTCGACATCCCTGGAGGGCTACGAGCAGTACTTC.

CDR3 amino acids: CASSESMGERNTEAFF. The CDR3 nucleotides are TGCGCCAGCAGTGAGTCTATGGGGGAAAGGAACACTGAAGCTTTCTTT. This chain links TRBV10-2 with TRBJ1-1; maybe TRBD1 (5 bases). The germline gives CDR1 WSHSY, CDR2 SAAADI. V lost 0 bases, J lost 1 base, and 12 bases lay in between. The CDR3 is made up of 16 amino acids.

The chain combines TRBV7-6 with TRBJ1-5; D ambiguous. V was cut by 3 bases and J by 0 bases, with 3 bases left in between. The CDR3 contains 13 residues. In germline, CDR1 is SGHVS, CDR2 FNYEAQ. CDR3 DNA: TGTGCCAGCAGCTTTGATAGCAATCAGCCCCAGCATTTT. Translation gives CASSFDSNQPQHF.

The chain joins TRBV25-1 to TRBJ1-2; D is unresolved. Germline values: CDR1 MGHDK, CDR2 SYGVNS. V shed 3 bases and J shed 8 bases, with 16 bases lying between them. This CDR3 spans 14 amino acids. The CDR3 protein is CASSEPDVVRGYTF. In DNA form, the CDR3 reads TGTGCCAGCAGTGAGCCGGACGTTGTCCGCGGCTACACCTTC.

J is TRBJ2-5 and V is TRBV28, with D possibly matching TRBD1 (5 bases). CDR1 MDHEN and CDR2 SYDVKM come from the germline V gene. This CDR3 contains 14 residues. Trimming removed 2 bases from V and 9 bases from J, with 16 bases in between. The CDR3, as DNA: TGTGCCAGCAGTTTACTCCAGGGCGGTGTGGCCCAGTACTTC. Translation gives CASSLLQGGVAQYF.

The rearrangement links TRBV7-9 to TRBJ2-5; D remains unclear. CDR1 is SEHNR and CDR2 is FQNEAQ in the germline V gene (reference sequence). Trimming cost V 4 bases and J 5 bases, with 8 bases left between them. The CDR3 is 12 amino acids. CDR3 sequence (DNA): TGTGCCAGCAGCTACAGTGGGGAGACCCAGTACTTC. Translated: CASSYSGETQYF.